Reported below is one TCR beta chain. Its antigen is unknown. The sample belongs to a study of shared clonotypes between healthy human individuals. Study-wide points: Non-shared clonotypes showed lower generation probabilities than clonotypes common to all four donors.

Sorted subsets were amplified in replicate PCRs using 200 to 250 ng DNA, 30,000 to 35,000 T cell genomes. Sequencing was performed with immunoSEQ multiplex PCR; in TCRdb, only in-frame clones are kept and a portion is missing. The profile shows more than 1.2 million clones, around 98.5% of them singletons. V lost 2 bases to trimming and J lost 0 bases, with 8 bases between them. This CDR3 has 15 amino acids. Germline V CDR1 and CDR2: MGHRA, YSYEKL. Each sample came from a Caucasian adult donor living in Nashville, Tennessee. Naive CD45RA+ and memory CD45RA-negative subsets were split from CD4+ cells. The chain combines TRBV4-1 with TRBJ1-5; D unclear. Sequenced sample: naive CD4+ T cells sorted from blood. As to subset: CD45RA+ positively selected. This sequence was found in a young man in good health. The CDR3 protein is CASSQSGLSNQPQHF. The DNA for the CDR3 is TGCGCCAGCAGCCAATCCGGTCTTAGCAATCAGCCCCAGCATTTT.